This TCR beta chain was found in a study of CD4 T cells in relation to SARS-CoV-2 and coronaviruses (dated by TCRdb to the early 2020s). General notes on the study: In the ViraFEST assay, PBMCs were cultured with antigen for roughly 11 days, after which TCR beta CDR3s were sequenced to identify antigen-specific clonal expansions. An HIV-1 Nef peptide pool or a culture without peptide was used as the negative reference condition. HLA restriction was mapped for shared crossreactive spike epitopes using patient-derived lymphoblastoid cell lines. A different TCR-beta assay, based on Illumina, was used to sequence expansion assays from other donors in the study. Samples from three pre-COVID donors and the naive versus memory experiments were sequenced with the Adaptive Biotechnologies TCR-sequencing kit; other data were Illumina-based. Memory CD4+ T cell crossreactivity between SARS-CoV-2 and common cold coronavirus spike proteins was assessed at the TCR clonotype level in the study. The investigation overall reported the following: Crossreactive clones showed significantly weaker SARS-CoV-2-driven expansion than monoreactive clones, consistent with antigenic imprinting. Memory CD4+ clonotypes crossrecognizing SARS-CoV-2 and at least one common cold coronavirus spike were found in around 65% of donors. Small numbers of patients and of tested TCRs were a limitation of the study. Because the crossreactivity analysis focused on spike protein, crossreactivity against other viral proteins was not assessed. Because no donor provided both pre-pandemic and post-infection samples, tracing the source of pre-existing responses was limited.

The library relied on the immunoSEQ multiplex PCR assay. The study's processing was this. During preprocessing, nonproductive sequences were removed, as were CDR3s that did not start with C, did not end with F or W, or were shorter than 7 amino acids. The MANAFEST web app was used to call antigen-specific clonotypes on the basis of expansion compared with the reference and with other culture wells. A clone was considered positive if the clone showed significant expansion compared with the reference culture in 2 of 3 replicate wells at an FDR below 0.05. A further requirement for positive clones was significant expansion compared with all other tandem wells, along with an odds ratio above 5. After three terminal residues were trimmed from each end, CDR3 homology was quantified as pairwise Levenshtein distance using the stringdist R package. TCRdb provides this immuneACCESS table in a form limited to in-frame rearrangements. Some clones are lacking; in checked studies, under half of them reflect an unresolved V gene, and why the rest are absent is not known. Clone size and the V and J calls come from that table; the DNA yielded D and trimming. The sample contains about 12,000 clones, 69% of them found a single time. The ten largest clonotypes hold approximately 8% of the sample.

V and J lose 7 bases and 0 bases, and a span of 12 bases separates them. CDR1 and CDR2, looked up from the germline V gene (reference sequence), are LNHDA and SQIVND. From cysteine to phenylalanine, the CDR3 is 14 amino acids long. The CDR3 DNA has 42 bases and is translated from base 1. CD4+ T cells from unexposed donors were collected before the COVID-19 pandemic (2011-2018). Following 10 days of culture, the EasySep CD4+ T cell isolation kit was used to isolate CD4+ T cells. Unexposed donor CD4+ T cells were tested for reactivity to SARS-CoV-2 S and N and four common cold coronavirus spike pools, as cell number allowed. Two million PBMCs per well were cultured in IMDM with approximately 4.5% human AB serum and about 9.7 IU/ml IL-2. Half of the culture medium was replaced with fresh IL-2-containing medium on days 3 and 7. Each peptide culture condition was generally run in triplicate replicate wells. The leukapheresis product used for the unexposed donors was purchased from a commercial source. Ficoll-Paque PLUS gradient centrifugation was used to isolate PBMCs from either whole blood or leukapheresis product. PBMCs were either cryopreserved at -140°C or used fresh in the expansion assay. The QIAamp Micro DNA Kit was used to extract genomic DNA from the CD4+ T cells.

Worth noting for this clone: Its antigen target is currently unknown. No clone much larger than this one lies a single base away; base qualities are absent.

This sequence was found in a human donor in good health. Sequencing was carried out using CD4+ T cells from PBMCs, cultured in vitro. The receptor chain draws on TRBV19 and TRBJ1-1, with the D gene call left open. The CDR3 corresponds to CASNSLRMNTEAFF. The sequence in DNA is TGTGCCAGTAATAGTTTGCGGATGAACACTGAAGCTTTCTTT.